This T cell receptor (beta chain) was recorded in a study of CD8 T cells in Susac syndrome. RNA, at roughly 0.45 to 1 ug, was reverse transcribed with random hexamers. TCRdb analysed the immunoSEQ multiplex PCR reads with MiXCR anew, one entry per CDR3 protein. The sample has over 150,000 distinct CDR3 sequences, 80% to 95% seen once. Trimming stripped 6 bases from V and 1 base from J, with 12 bases between. Germline values: CDR1 ENHRY, CDR2 SYGVKD. The CDR3 is made up of 15 amino acids. The receptor comes from a human donor with multiple sclerosis. Source material: CD4+ T cells from PBMCs. This chain joins TRBV10-3 and TRBJ2-2, with a possible D match to TRBD1 (6 bases). The CDR3 here is CAIRGDTQNTGELFF. For the CDR3, the DNA is TGTGCCATCAGGGGGGACACCCAGAACACCGGGGAGCTGTTTTTT.